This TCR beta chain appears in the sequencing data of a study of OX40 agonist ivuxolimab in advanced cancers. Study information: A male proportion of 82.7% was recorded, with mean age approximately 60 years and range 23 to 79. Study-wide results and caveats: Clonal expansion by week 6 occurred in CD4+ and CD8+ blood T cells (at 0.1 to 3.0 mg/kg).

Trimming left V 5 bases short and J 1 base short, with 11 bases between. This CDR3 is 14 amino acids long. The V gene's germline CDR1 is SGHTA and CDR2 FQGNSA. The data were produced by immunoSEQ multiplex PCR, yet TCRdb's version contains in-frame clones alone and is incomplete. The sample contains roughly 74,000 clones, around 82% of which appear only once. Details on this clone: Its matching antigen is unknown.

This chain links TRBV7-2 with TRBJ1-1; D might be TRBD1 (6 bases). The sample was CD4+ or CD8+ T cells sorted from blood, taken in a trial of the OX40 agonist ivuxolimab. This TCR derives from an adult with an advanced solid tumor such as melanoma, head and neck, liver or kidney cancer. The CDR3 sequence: CASSQGRGNTEAFF. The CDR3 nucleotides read TGTGCCAGCAGCCAGGGCAGGGGGAACACTGAAGCTTTCTTT.